The 28 T cell receptor beta chains presented below share a single source sample, sequenced in a study of OX40 agonist ivuxolimab in advanced cancers. The protocol was immunoSEQ multiplex PCR, while the TCRdb copy is restricted to in-frame clones and leaves out a portion. The table lists tens of thousands of clones, about 82% of them singletons. The sample in question was CD4+ or CD8+ T cells sorted from blood, obtained in a trial of the OX40 agonist ivuxolimab. The receptor set was obtained from an adult with an advanced solid tumor such as melanoma, head and neck, liver or kidney cancer.

The V call is TRBV16, the J call TRBJ1-6; D not certain. Germline V gene lookup returns CDR1 KGHSY and CDR2 FQNENV. Trimming cost V 0 bases and J 14 bases, with 14 bases left between them. The CDR3 is 14 amino acids. The CDR3 here is CASSQSSESRSLHF. The CDR3 DNA follows: TGTGCCAGCAGCCAATCGAGCGAGAGCAGGTCCCTCCACTTT.

The chain links TRBV5-1 to TRBJ2-7; tentative D call: TRBD2 (6 bases). This CDR3 has 13 amino acids. CDR1 and CDR2 from the germline V gene are SGHRS and YFSETQ. Trimming removed 5 bases at V and 6 bases at J, with 15 bases between. CDR3 residues: CASRAPGSPEQYV. In DNA, the CDR3 is TGCGCCAGCAGGGCCCCCGGGAGTCCCGAGCAGTACGTC.

The chain combines TRBV18 with TRBJ2-5; 7 bases are shared with TRBD2. After removal of 1 base from V and 1 base from J, the junction contained 12 bases not matched to a gene. The germline gives CDR1 KGHSH, CDR2 LQKENI. This CDR3 spans 18 amino acids. The CDR3 DNA reads TGTGCCAGCTCACCACAAGGAAAAGCGGGGCTACTCCAAGAGACCCAGTACTTC. Translation: CASSPQGKAGLLQETQYF.

This chain links TRBV27 with TRBJ2-1, with 10 bases identical to TRBD2. The CDR3 is 16 amino acids. Germline CDR1 reads MNHEY; CDR2 reads SMNVEV (reference sequence). J gave up 1 base and V 2 bases, and 2 bases lay outside the gene matches. CDR3 in DNA: TGTGCCAGCAGTTTAACTAGCGGGATGTCCTACAATGAGCAGTTCTTC. Translating gives CASSLTSGMSYNEQFF.

The chain recombines TRBV19 with TRBJ2-7; 7 positions agree with TRBD1. The CDR3 is 13 amino acids. CDR1 is LNHDA and CDR2 is SQIVND in the germline V gene (reference sequence). Trimming took 8 bases from V and 3 from J; bases not matched to a gene: 7. The CDR3 DNA sequence: TGTGCCAGTGGACAGGCATTCCTCTACGAGCAGTACTTC. Protein sequence: CASGQAFLYEQYF.

This sequence joins TRBV4-3 and TRBJ2-2; 7 bases line up with TRBD2. V shed 2 bases, J shed 3 bases, and the junction held 3 bases outside the gene matches. CDR3 length: 15 residues. CDR1 and CDR2 (germline): LGHNA, YSLEER. The CDR3 DNA follows: TGCGCCAGCAGCCAATCGGGGGGAGACACCGGGGAGCTGTTTTTT. Protein product: CASSQSGGDTGELFF.

The chain couples TRBV7-6 to TRBJ2-2, with a tentative D call TRBD2 (5 bases). This CDR3 region has 16 residues. The germline V and J ends were trimmed by 1 base and 4 bases, with 13 bases remaining between them. CDR1 is SGHVS and CDR2 is FNYEAQ in the germline V gene. The CDR3 nucleotides read TGTGCCAGCAGCTTAGATGAGGGATTACGCACCGGGGAGCTGTTTTTT. Amino acids: CASSLDEGLRTGELFF.

In DNA form, the CDR3 reads TGTGCCAGCAGCTTGGAAGGTAGGGGCTACACCTTC. Its protein is CASSLEGRGYTF. The rearrangement links TRBV5-6 to TRBJ1-2; unclear D gene. There are 12 residues in the CDR3. V gave up 0 bases and J gave up 8 bases, with 8 bases separating them. Germline V gene lookup returns CDR1 SGHDT and CDR2 YYEEEE.

Of note for this clone: Different DNA sequences within this sample yield the same CDR3. This chain joins TRBV7-2 and TRBJ2-5; 9 nucleotides match TRBD2. Losses at the gene ends were 4 bases for V and 1 base for J; bases not matched to a gene: 4. Germline values: CDR1 SGHTA, CDR2 FQGNSA. This CDR3 has 15 amino acids. The CDR3 nucleotides read TGTGCCAGCAGCTCAGGGCGGGGGGGCCAAGAGACCCAGTACTTC. Amino acids: CASSSGRGGQETQYF.

This chain uses TRBV19 with TRBJ2-1, with D possibly being TRBD1 (6 bases). CDR3 size: 15 residues. Per germline, CDR1 LNHDA and CDR2 SQIVND (reference sequence). The V and J ends lost 1 base and 8 bases respectively, with 15 bases between them. CDR3 region: CASSIVPQGLDEQFF. The CDR3 nucleotides are TGTGCCAGTAGTATAGTTCCCCAGGGGTTGGATGAGCAGTTCTTC.

This chain connects TRBV19 to TRBJ2-2, with a possible D match to TRBD2 (6 bases). The germline V gene has CDR1 LNHDA and CDR2 SQIVND (reference sequence). This CDR3 comprises 11 residues. V lost 8 bases to trimming and J lost 5 bases, with 6 bases between them. CDR3 coding DNA: TGTGCCAGTCGGGGGACCGGGGAGCTGTTTTTT. Translated: CASRGTGELFF.

This clone was seen a single time. The chain uses TRBV6-5 and TRBJ1-1, with D perhaps TRBD1 (6 bases). Germline CDR1 and CDR2: MNHEY and SVGAGI. This CDR3 spans 13 amino acids. V was trimmed by 5 bases and J by 1 base, leaving 8 bases between them. Here the CDR3 DNA reads TGTGCCAGCAGTACAGGGTGGAACACTGAAGCTTTCTTT. Translation: CASSTGWNTEAFF.

The V gene is TRBV5-6, the J gene TRBJ2-7; D call uncertain. This CDR3 has 14 amino acids. Germline lookup yields CDR1 SGHDT and CDR2 YYEEEE. Trimming removed 2 bases from V and 0 bases from J, with 9 bases in between. The CDR3 loop is CASSFSWGSYEQYF. As DNA, the CDR3 is TGTGCCAGCAGCTTCTCATGGGGCTCCTACGAGCAGTACTTC.

The rearrangement uses TRBV7-2 and TRBJ2-5; no clear D. CDR3 length: 17 residues. Germline CDR1 and CDR2: SGHTA and FQGNSA. V dropped 4 bases and J dropped 3 bases, with 21 bases sitting between them. CDR3 sequence reads: CASSSLSGRVFEETQYF. The CDR3 coding sequence is TGTGCCAGCAGCTCACTCTCGGGCCGGGTCTTCGAAGAGACCCAGTACTTC.

The chain combines TRBV4-1 with TRBJ2-3; 10 bases map to TRBD2. The V gene's germline CDR1 is MGHRA and CDR2 YSYEKL. The CDR3 consists of 20 residues. Germline trimming cut 0 bases from V and 1 base from J; bases unmatched to any gene: 13. In DNA, the CDR3 is TGCGCCAGCAGCCAAGATCAAAAGCGGGGGGGGACCCCTCGCACAGATACGCAGTATTTT. Residues: CASSQDQKRGGTPRTDTQYF.

This clone showed up just a few times. The genes are TRBV4-1 and TRBJ1-5; a possible D gene is TRBD1 (5 bases). Trimming shortened V by 0 bases and J by 3 bases, and 21 bases separated the two germline ends. The CDR3 sequence is 19 residues long. Germline lookup yields CDR1 MGHRA and CDR2 YSYEKL. CDR3 sequence reads: CASSQDYDVGGVYNQPQHF. For the CDR3, the DNA is TGCGCCAGCAGCCAAGATTATGATGTCGGAGGGGTCTACAATCAGCCCCAGCATTTT.

The chain is built from TRBV9 and TRBJ2-1, with 13 bases lining up with TRBD2. The length of the CDR3 is 24 residues. With V trimmed by 3 bases and J by 5 bases, 29 bases remained unmatched. Germline CDR1 SGDLS, CDR2 YYNGEE. The CDR3 DNA reads TGTGCCAGCAGCGCCCAAGGGGGACAGGGCCATACGAGACTAGCGGGGGGCCGGCACAATGAGCAGTTCTTC. Translation: CASSAQGGQGHTRLAGGRHNEQFF.

The rearrangement joins TRBV6-5 to TRBJ1-3; maybe TRBD1 (6 bases). V lost 7 bases to trimming and J lost 0 bases, with 13 bases between them. The CDR3 sequence is 15 residues long. The germline gives CDR1 MNHEY, CDR2 SVGAGI. CDR3 protein: CASTPGDLSGNTIYF. The CDR3 DNA sequence: TGTGCCAGCACACCAGGGGACCTCTCTGGAAACACCATATATTTT.

This chain uses TRBV11-3 with TRBJ2-5, with D tentatively TRBD1 or TRBD2 (5 bases each). V dropped 5 bases and J dropped 4 bases, with 11 bases sitting between them. Germline values: CDR1 SGHNT, CDR2 YENEEA. The length of the CDR3 is 13 residues. The CDR3 DNA is TGTGCCAGCAGCGCCCCCGGGACAGAGACCCAGTACTTC. Its translation is CASSAPGTETQYF.

This clone has a single count. The rearrangement links TRBV28 to TRBJ1-5; tentatively, D is TRBD1 (5 bases). This CDR3 comprises 13 residues. With 5 bases removed from V and 7 bases from J, the gap between germline ends came to 12 bases. Germline V CDR1 and CDR2: MDHEN, SYDVKM. Here the CDR3 reads CASSLRGGQPQHF. The CDR3 DNA sequence: TGTGCCAGCAGTCTAAGGGGCGGGCAGCCCCAGCATTTT. Full variable domain (remainder filled in from reference TRBV28 and TRBJ1-5): DVKVTQSSRYLVKRTGEKVFLECVQDMDHENMFWYRQDPGLGLRLIYFSYDVKMKEKGDIPEGYSVSREKKERFSLILESASTNQTSMYLCASSLRGGQPQHFGDGTRLSIL.

This chain links TRBV5-8 with TRBJ2-1; 7 nucleotides align to TRBD1. The ends lost 0 bases at V and 4 bases at J; junction bases unmatched: 10. Germline CDR1 and CDR2: SGHTS and YDEGEE. This CDR3 is 17 amino acids long. CDR3 nucleotides: TGTGCCAGCAGCTTGGCCCGACAGGGCCCGACGTACAATGAGCAGTTCTTC. It translates to CASSLARQGPTYNEQFF.

This clone was recorded once. The genes are TRBV5-5 and TRBJ1-6, with 7 positions matching TRBD1. From germline, CDR1 is SGHKS and CDR2 YYEKEE (reference sequence). The J segment lost 7 bases and the V segment lost 2 bases, leaving 9 bases of the junction unmatched. This CDR3 contains 16 residues. CDR3 bases: TGTGCCAGCAGCTTATGGGATCCGGGACAGAATTCACCCCTCCACTTT. This sequence encodes CASSLWDPGQNSPLHF.

V gene TRBV11-2 combines with J gene TRBJ2-7, with D possibly being TRBD1 (6 bases). The CDR3 consists of 16 residues. V was trimmed by 1 base and J by 1 base, leaving 14 bases between them. Germline CDR1 and CDR2: SGHAT and FQNNGV. CDR3 region: CASSLGQGHQSYEQYF. Here the CDR3 DNA reads TGTGCCAGCAGCTTAGGCCAGGGACACCAGTCCTACGAGCAGTACTTC.

The chain joins TRBV7-9 to TRBJ1-1, with D uncertain. The ends were cut back, 1 base at V and 6 bases at J, with 9 bases in the middle. The CDR3 spans 13 residues. The germline V gene encodes CDR1 SEHNR and CDR2 FQNEAQ (reference sequence). The CDR3 coding sequence is TGTGCCAGCAGCTTAGAACAAGGCGCTGAAGCTTTCTTT. Translating it yields CASSLEQGAEAFF.

The rearrangement uses TRBV6-1 and TRBJ1-4; D might be TRBD1 (5 bases). The CDR3 has 14 amino acids. Trimming removed 6 bases from V and 13 bases from J, with 21 bases in between. Per the germline V gene, CDR1 is MNHNS and CDR2 is SASEGT. The CDR3 nucleotides are TGTGCCAGCAGCCCACCGGGACGGACTGTGGTACTGTTTTTT. Translated: CASSPPGRTVVLFF.

The genes are TRBV9 and TRBJ2-7, with TRBD2 matching over 7 bases. The ends lost 3 bases at V and 5 bases at J; junction bases unmatched: 14. CDR1 and CDR2 from the germline V gene are SGDLS and YYNGEE. The CDR3 sequence is 16 residues long. The chain's CDR3 is CASSASRLALGDEQYF. DNA of the CDR3: TGTGCCAGCAGCGCTTCTCGACTAGCTCTCGGGGACGAGCAGTACTTC.

V and J are TRBV7-2 and TRBJ2-7, with D possibly TRBD1 on 6 matching bases. This CDR3 contains 14 residues. Germline V lookup: CDR1 SGHTA, CDR2 FQGNSA. V lost 5 bases, J lost 4 bases, and 15 bases lay in between. DNA of the CDR3: TGTGCCAGCAGCCCATTGGGGGCGGAGTACGAGCAGTACGTC. Residues: CASSPLGAEYEQYV.

V is TRBV9 and J is TRBJ1-6; 9 positions agree with TRBD1. The V gene end was trimmed by 5 bases and the J gene end by 7 bases; junction bases not matched to a gene: 19. This CDR3 comprises 19 residues. Germline CDR1 reads SGDLS; CDR2 reads YYNGEE. This chain's CDR3 is CASSSAPDRGSLWNSPLHF. The CDR3 nucleotides read TGTGCCAGCAGTTCGGCCCCGGACAGGGGAAGTTTATGGAATTCACCCCTCCACTTT.